This entry lists 17 T cell receptor beta chains sequenced from one sample in a study of beta chain features in type 1 diabetes. Every bit of the isolated RNA underwent reverse transcription, so sequencing read expressed TCRB transcripts. The protocol was immunoSEQ multiplex PCR, while the TCRdb copy is restricted to in-frame clones and leaves out a portion. The sample holds hundreds of thousands of clones, 10% to 15% seen once. Findings of the study overall: Moderately but significantly shorter TCRB CDR3s were found in Type 1 diabetes patients in all four CD4+ subsets.

Their antigens remain unidentified. Source material: naive CD4+ T cells from blood. These receptors were taken from a man in his late teens or twenties with type 1 diabetes.

This clone showed up just a few times. This chain connects TRBV28 to TRBJ1-6, with D hard to call. The length of the CDR3 is 14 residues. Trimming took off 5 bases at V and 6 bases at J, with 11 bases between the two ends. CDR1 and CDR2 from the germline V gene are MDHEN and SYDVKM. The CDR3 loop is CASSQKTFNSPLHF. CDR3 DNA: TGTGCCAGCAGTCAGAAGACGTTTAATTCACCCCTCCACTTT.

This sequence joins TRBV4-1 and TRBJ2-7; D remains unclear. Germline lookup yields CDR1 MGHRA and CDR2 YSYEKL. V was clipped by 3 bases and J by 0 bases, with 6 bases between them. CDR3 length equals 13 residues. CDR3 nucleotide sequence: TGCGCCAGCAGCCAGCACAGCTCCTACGAGCAGTACTTC. Its translation: CASSQHSSYEQYF.

The V gene is TRBV18, the J gene TRBJ1-6; a weak D match, TRBD1 (5 bases). Germline V gene sequence: CDR1 KGHSH, CDR2 LQKENI. The CDR3 extends over 17 amino acids. V lost 0 bases, J lost 13 bases, and 22 bases lay in between. CDR3 nucleotide sequence: TGTGCCAGCTCACCACCGGGTCTTGCAGGGCCCTTATCCCCCCTCCACTTT. Translating it yields CASSPPGLAGPLSPLHF.

V and J are TRBV2 and TRBJ1-2; tentatively, D is TRBD1 (6 bases). In germline, CDR1 is SNHLY, CDR2 FYNNEI. This CDR3 is built from 13 residues. The CDR3 sequence: CGGGGPSNYGYTF. The CDR3 nucleotides read TGTGGGGGAGGGGGACCCTCTAACTATGGCTACACCTTC.

This clone appeared a few times. This chain uses TRBV14 with TRBJ1-2, with D possibly matching TRBD1 (6 bases). V lost 2 bases to trimming and J lost 4 bases, with 11 bases between them. This CDR3 has 14 residues. The germline V gene has CDR1 SGHDN and CDR2 FVKESK. This CDR3 is CASSQQQGGYGYTF. The CDR3 region has the DNA TGTGCCAGCAGCCAACAACAGGGCGGCTATGGCTACACCTTC.

In this sample, this clone turned up a few times. The rearrangement joins TRBV2 to TRBJ2-6; 8 nucleotides match TRBD1. V dropped 6 bases and J dropped 2; count of bases not matched to a gene: 9. This CDR3 spans 17 amino acids. Looked up from germline, CDR1 is SNHLY and CDR2 is FYNNEI. For the CDR3, the DNA is TGTGCCAGCAGGAGAACAGGGGGTTTCGCTGGGGCCAACGTCCTGACTTTC. This codes for CASRRTGGFAGANVLTF.

This clone was detected only a few times. The rearrangement links TRBV6-6 to TRBJ2-3, with 9 bases aligning to TRBD1. Unmatched junction bases numbered 5, after V lost 8 bases and J lost 5 bases. Germline V gene data show CDR1 as MNHNY and CDR2 as SVGAGI (reference sequence). The CDR3 is 13 residues long. The CDR3 DNA is TGTGCCAGCGGGACAGGGCATGGAGATACGCAGTATTTT. Protein product: CASGTGHGDTQYF.

This chain connects TRBV25-1 to TRBJ1-6; D not certain. CDR1 and CDR2 from the germline V gene are MGHDK and SYGVNS. Trimming removed 10 bases from V and 7 bases from J, with 17 bases in between. The CDR3 extends over 14 amino acids. Here the CDR3 DNA reads TGTGCCATTTCATCGTGGATCGGCAATTCACCCCTCCACTTT. Its protein is CAISSWIGNSPLHF.

A few counts support this clone. One base away lies a much larger clone, so this may be a sequencing read error. V is TRBV11-1 and J is TRBJ2-7; D gene uncertain. V was shortened by 4 bases and J by 0 bases, with 1 base between the two germline ends. The germline CDR1 and CDR2 sequences are SGHAT and FQDESV (reference sequence). The CDR3 has 11 residues. This chain's CDR3 is CASSYSYEQYF. Here the CDR3 DNA reads TGTGCCAGCAGCTACTCCTACGAGCAGTACTTC. Variable domain in full (rest from reference TRBV11-1 and TRBJ2-7): EAEVAQSPRYKITEKSQAVAFWCDPISGHATLYWYRQILGQGPELLVQFQDESVVDDSQLPKDRFSAERLKGVDSTLKIQPAELGDSAMYLCASSYSYEQYFGPGTRLTVT.

The CDR3 reads CASSAGQGLYEQYF. Here the CDR3 DNA reads TGTGCCAGCTCAGCGGGACAGGGCTTGTACGAGCAGTACTTC. The genes are TRBV18 and TRBJ2-7; 9 bases align to TRBD1. Losses at the gene ends were 5 bases for V and 4 bases for J; bases not matched to a gene: 6. The CDR3 extends over 14 amino acids. CDR1 is KGHSH, CDR2 LQKENI, per germline.

The chain employs TRBV6-5 and TRBJ2-1; 7 nucleotides line up with TRBD1. J gave up 3 bases and V 3 bases, and 8 bases lay outside the gene matches. The CDR3 loop spans 16 amino acids. Germline V CDR1 and CDR2: MNHEY, SVGAGI. The CDR3 is CASSYETGTYYNEQFF. CDR3 bases: TGTGCCAGCAGTTATGAGACAGGGACGTACTACAATGAGCAGTTCTTC.

Remarks on this clone: One end of the junction fails to match germline, which may point to a read error. The chain links TRBV7-7 to TRBJ2-3; maybe TRBD2 (6 bases). Per the germline V gene, CDR1 is SSHAT and CDR2 is FNYEAQ (reference sequence). This CDR3 contains 13 residues. The CDR3 DNA follows: TGTGCTAGCAGCCCCGATAGCGGAGATACGCAGTATTTT. Its translation is CASSPDSGDTQYF.

There are a few counts of this clone. V gene TRBV13 combines with J gene TRBJ2-3; TRBD1 is a possible D gene (5 bases). Per germline, CDR1 PRHDT and CDR2 FYEKMQ (reference sequence). The CDR3 covers 15 residues. V dropped 5 bases and J dropped 5 bases, with 17 bases sitting between them. The DNA of the CDR3 is TGTGCCAGCAGCGCCCAGGGCCCATCGGGAGATACGCAGTATTTT. It is translated as CASSAQGPSGDTQYF.

J is TRBJ2-2 and V is TRBV9, with TRBD1 matching 8 bases. V was pared by 4 bases and J by 3 bases, with 2 bases of the junction left unmatched. CDR1 and CDR2 from the germline V gene are SGDLS and YYNGEE. This CDR3 is built from 14 residues. For the CDR3, the DNA is TGTGCCAGCAGCCCAGGGGGCCACACCGGGGAGCTGTTTTTT. Translated, it gives CASSPGGHTGELFF. The variable domain in full, completed from reference TRBV9 and TRBJ2-2, reads DSGVTQTPKHLITATGQRVTLRCSPRSGDLSVYWYQQSLDQGLQFLIQYYNGEERAKGNILERFSAQQFPDLHSELNLSSLELGDSALYFCASSPGGHTGELFFGEGSRLTVL.

The rearrangement links TRBV5-1 to TRBJ1-2; D gene ambiguous. The germline gives CDR1 SGHRS, CDR2 YFSETQ. The CDR3 length is 12 residues. V dropped 4 bases and J dropped 8 bases, with 12 bases sitting between them. The CDR3 nucleotides are TGCGCCAGCAGCCCAGTGGACTCGGGCTACACCTTC. Its protein is CASSPVDSGYTF.

The V gene is TRBV5-1, the J gene TRBJ2-7; TRBD1 matches at 9 bases. The CDR3 has 14 residues. CDR1 and CDR2 from the germline V gene are SGHRS and YFSETQ. The trim removed 0 bases at V and 5 bases at J, leaving 3 bases unmatched. CDR3 DNA sequence: TGCGCCAGCAGCTTGGGGGACAGGGACCACGAGCAGTACTTC. Amino acids: CASSLGDRDHEQYF.

This clone was picked up a small number of times. This chain joins TRBV29-1 and TRBJ2-5; no definite D call. The germline V and J ends were trimmed by 7 bases and 5 bases, with 23 bases remaining between them. Germline V gene data show CDR1 as SQVTM and CDR2 as ANQGSEA. The CDR3 loop spans 15 amino acids. The CDR3 region is CSGKLRPLREETQYF. The CDR3, as DNA: TGCAGCGGAAAACTCCGGCCCCTTCGCGAGGAGACCCAGTACTTC.